Each of the 21 T cell receptor beta chains below was sequenced from the same sample in a study of shared clonotypes between healthy human individuals. Measured with immunoSEQ multiplex PCR; TCRdb has only the in-frame clones, and not every one. In the table there are about 2 million clones, around 95% of which are singletons. Sequenced material: naive CD4+ T cells sorted from blood. Subset specified: CD45RA+ positively selected. Receptors originate from a man younger than 30 in good health.

V and J are TRBV11-2 and TRBJ2-7, with 7 nucleotides matching TRBD1. This CDR3 is 15 amino acids long. CDR1 is SGHAT, CDR2 FQNNGV, per germline. Losses at the gene ends were 5 bases for V and 2 bases for J; bases not matched to a gene: 9. The CDR3 DNA sequence: TGTGCCAGCAGCCAAATCAGGACAGGAGCCTACGAGCAGTACTTC. This encodes CASSQIRTGAYEQYF.

This chain links TRBV27 with TRBJ1-1; D call uncertain. The CDR3 has 14 amino acids. Trimming shortened V by 3 bases and J by 5 bases, and 13 bases separated the two germline ends. The germline V gene encodes CDR1 MNHEY and CDR2 SMNVEV (reference sequence). CDR3 sequence reads: CASSLGQVATEAFF. The DNA for the CDR3 is TGTGCCAGCAGTTTGGGCCAGGTTGCGACTGAAGCTTTCTTT.

The V and J genes are TRBV11-2 and TRBJ2-2; D is unclear. V was shortened by 7 bases and J by 2 bases, with 5 bases between the two germline ends. The CDR3 has 12 amino acids. Germline CDR1 is SGHAT and CDR2 is FQNNGV. In DNA, the CDR3 is TGTGCCAGCACCGTTAACACCGGGGAGCTGTTTTTT. Translation gives CASTVNTGELFF.

The chain uses TRBV9 and TRBJ2-7; 9 bases are shared with TRBD1. V was pared by 4 bases and J by 4 bases, with 6 bases of the junction left unmatched. The CDR3 extends over 14 amino acids. Germline assignment: CDR1 SGDLS and CDR2 YYNGEE. CDR3 residues: CASSTGTGLYEQYF. CDR3 nucleotides: TGTGCCAGCAGCACCGGGACAGGGCTGTACGAGCAGTACTTC.

The gene calls are TRBV7-9 and TRBJ2-5; D ambiguous. The germline V gene has CDR1 SEHNR and CDR2 FQNEAQ (reference sequence). The CDR3 spans 13 residues. The germline V and J ends were trimmed by 2 bases and 1 base, with 5 bases remaining between them. CDR3 protein: CASSLWGQETQYF. For the CDR3, the DNA is TGTGCCAGCAGCTTATGGGGCCAAGAGACCCAGTACTTC. Supplemented by reference TRBV7-9 and TRBJ2-5, the full variable domain reads DTGVSQNPRHKITKRGQNVTFRCDPISEHNRLYWYRQTLGQGPEFLTYFQNEAQLEKSRLLSDRFSAERPKGSFSTLEIQRTEQGDSAMYLCASSLWGQETQYFGPGTRLLVL.

V is TRBV2 and J is TRBJ1-5; TRBD1 matches 7 bases. The ends lost 7 bases at V and 2 bases at J; junction bases unmatched: 5. The CDR3 extends over 14 amino acids. The germline V gene has CDR1 SNHLY and CDR2 FYNNEI. The CDR3 is CASNTQGGNQPQHF. CDR3 DNA sequence: TGTGCCAGCAACACCCAGGGGGGCAATCAGCCCCAGCATTTT.

Written as DNA, the CDR3 is TGTGCCAGCCAGACTAGGGACGTCGCCGGGGAGCTGTTTTTT. This codes for CASQTRDVAGELFF. The J gene is TRBJ2-2, the V gene TRBV7-9, with D maybe TRBD2 (6 bases). The CDR3 has 14 amino acids. V was cut by 8 bases and J by 6 bases, with 16 bases left in between. The germline V gene has CDR1 SEHNR and CDR2 FQNEAQ (reference sequence).

Comments on this clone: Other nucleotide sequences in the sample specify the same CDR3. The rearrangement uses TRBV7-9 and TRBJ2-5; D gene uncertain. Germline V gene lookup returns CDR1 SEHNR and CDR2 FQNEAQ (reference sequence). The CDR3 consists of 12 residues. Trimming left V 0 bases short and J 5 bases short, with 4 bases between. CDR3 bases: TGTGCCAGCAGCTTAGCGGGCGAGACCCAGTACTTC. Its translation is CASSLAGETQYF.

The chain carries TRBV28 and TRBJ1-3; unclear D gene. CDR1 is MDHEN and CDR2 is SYDVKM in the germline V gene. Trimming took off 5 bases at V and 0 bases at J, with 14 bases between the two ends. The CDR3 is 16 amino acids. This chain's CDR3 is CASSTTPTSSGNTIYF. CDR3 nucleotides: TGTGCCAGCAGTACTACCCCAACCAGCTCTGGAAACACCATATATTTT.

CDR3 in amino acids: CATTRDRNQPQHF. CDR3 coding DNA: TGTGCCACTACCCGGGACAGAAATCAGCCCCAGCATTTT. The genes are TRBV19 and TRBJ1-5; 7 bases are shared with TRBD1. This CDR3 region has 13 residues. The junction had 7 bases not matched to a gene; V was cut back by 10 bases and J by 4 bases. Germline V lookup: CDR1 LNHDA, CDR2 SQIVND (reference sequence).

A single count supports this clone. The V call is TRBV7-2, the J call TRBJ2-7, with D hard to call. The CDR3 length is 14 residues. Trimming cost V 5 bases and J 1 base, with 12 bases left between them. Germline CDR1 is SGHTA and CDR2 is FQGNSA. CDR3 amino acids: CASSAGGGSYEQYF. The CDR3 nucleotides are TGTGCCAGCAGCGCCGGTGGTGGATCCTACGAGCAGTACTTC.

This chain connects TRBV6-6 to TRBJ1-1; TRBD1 is a possible D gene (6 bases). CDR1 and CDR2 (germline): MNHNY, SVGAGI (reference sequence). The CDR3 extends over 16 amino acids. The V end was cut by 6 bases, the J end by 3 bases, with 20 bases between. This chain's CDR3 is CASSDMGHGEDTEAFF. The CDR3 nucleotides read TGTGCCAGCAGCGACATGGGACACGGGGAGGACACTGAAGCTTTCTTT.

The gene calls are TRBV18 and TRBJ1-1, with 7 bases that match TRBD1. The ends lost 3 bases at V and 1 base at J; junction bases unmatched: 5. The CDR3 covers 15 residues. The germline V gene encodes CDR1 KGHSH and CDR2 LQKENI. The CDR3 loop reads CASSPLTGTNTEAFF. The CDR3 DNA follows: TGTGCCAGCTCACCCTTGACAGGGACGAACACTGAAGCTTTCTTT.

About this clone: Other DNA sequences in this specimen translate into the identical CDR3. The chain combines TRBV10-2 with TRBJ1-2; D is unresolved. The CDR3 length is 12 residues. Per the germline V gene, CDR1 is WSHSY and CDR2 is SAAADI. Trimming cost V 4 bases and J 2 bases, with 5 bases left between them. CDR3 region: CASSGQNYGYTF. The CDR3, as DNA: TGCGCCAGCAGTGGGCAGAACTATGGCTACACCTTC.

As concerns this clone: Different DNA sequences within this sample yield the same CDR3. This sequence joins TRBV18 and TRBJ2-5; maybe TRBD1 (6 bases). The CDR3 spans 13 residues. Trimming left V 4 bases short and J 5 bases short, with 11 bases between. Germline V gene sequence: CDR1 KGHSH, CDR2 LQKENI. In nucleotides, the CDR3 is TGTGCCAGCTCACTCCGGGACACTGAGACCCAGTACTTC. Protein sequence: CASSLRDTETQYF.

The rearrangement joins TRBV5-1 to TRBJ1-1, with D perhaps TRBD1 (6 bases). Germline V gene sequence: CDR1 SGHRS, CDR2 YFSETQ. CDR3 length equals 14 residues. V was pared by 4 bases and J by 3 bases, with 13 bases between. The CDR3 nucleotides read TGCGCCAGCAGCGTGACAGGTCCCGACACTGAAGCTTTCTTT. Translating it yields CASSVTGPDTEAFF.

This sequence joins TRBV4-1 and TRBJ2-1; no clear D. Trimming took 1 base from V and 9 from J, leaving 13 bases between them. The germline gives CDR1 MGHRA, CDR2 YSYEKL. The CDR3 has 14 residues. The CDR3 DNA reads as TGCGCCAGCAGCCAAGGTTCCGGGTCAGTTGAGCAGTTCTTC. Its protein is CASSQGSGSVEQFF.

The V gene is TRBV6-1, the J gene TRBJ2-2; D may be TRBD1 (5 bases). V dropped 6 bases and J dropped 4 bases, with 15 bases sitting between them. The CDR3 has 15 residues. CDR1 and CDR2 from the germline V gene are MNHNS and SASEGT. The CDR3 DNA sequence: TGTGCCAGCAGACCCCAGGGCTCGAGCACCGGGGAGCTGTTTTTT. Translation gives CASRPQGSSTGELFF.

V is TRBV6-5 and J is TRBJ2-3; TRBD2 matches at 7 bases. The CDR3 totals 14 residues. Per germline, CDR1 MNHEY and CDR2 SVGAGI. V was pared by 6 bases and J by 5 bases, with 8 bases of the junction left unmatched. The CDR3, as DNA: TGTGCCAGCAGATCCGGGACTACAAGAGATACGCAGTATTTT. It translates to CASRSGTTRDTQYF.

The rearrangement uses TRBV5-4 and TRBJ1-1; 8 bases fit TRBD1. The trim removed 1 base at V and 5 bases at J, leaving 7 bases unmatched. Germline V gives CDR1 SGHNT, CDR2 YYREEE (reference sequence). The CDR3 is made up of 15 amino acids. The CDR3, as DNA: TGTGCCAGCAGCTTGAAGACACAGGGGGAGACTGAAGCTTTCTTT. Residues: CASSLKTQGETEAFF.

This clone was detected once. The chain combines TRBV5-1 with TRBJ2-7; weak D call: TRBD1 (6 bases). Trimming took 1 base from V and 2 from J, leaving 16 bases between them. Germline V gene lookup returns CDR1 SGHRS and CDR2 YFSETQ. The CDR3 runs to 16 residues. The DNA for the CDR3 is TGCGCCAGCAGCTTGTACCAGACAGGAGCGCCCTACGAGCAGTACTTC. This codes for CASSLYQTGAPYEQYF. Full variable domain (rest looked up from reference TRBV5-1 and TRBJ2-7): KAGVTQTPRYLIKTRGQQVTLSCSPISGHRSVSWYQQTPGQGLQFLFEYFSETQRNKGNFPGRFSGRQFSNSRSEMNVSTLELGDSALYLCASSLYQTGAPYEQYFGPGTRLTVT.